A selection of T cell receptor beta chains follows, all from one sample in a study of Tregs in tolerant kidney transplant recipients. Some clones are missing from TCRdb's copy, which holds only in-frame ones; the method was immunoSEQ multiplex PCR. The table includes tens of thousands of clones, 91% detected once. The sample in question was CD8+ T cells from blood (PBMCs), obtained 24 months after the transplant. These receptors all stem from a human patient who received a combined kidney and bone marrow transplant. Part of the T cell pool may stem from the graft donor. CDR3s include the opening cysteine and the closing phenylalanine or tryptophan. Clone size is given for some rows only: seen once, a few or many times, or a class if the clone is expanded.

J: TRBJ2-2
size: .
V: TRBV27
CDR3: CASSPEIAGSNTGELFF

J: TRBJ2-7
size: .
V: TRBV19
CDR3: CASSILWAGSSYEQYF

J: TRBJ2-1
size: few
V: TRBV5-4
CDR3: CASSLELAGVGEQFF

J: TRBJ2-1
size: .
V: TRBV2
CDR3: CATLIGLRAGGLGNEQFF

J: TRBJ1-2
size: .
V: TRBV9
CDR3: CASSVWTGPSPRYGYTF

J: TRBJ2-3
size: .
V: TRBV21-1
CDR3: CASSKGDRGDGTDTQYF

J: TRBJ2-1
size: .
V: TRBV9
CDR3: CASSGKGKRDEQFF

J: TRBJ1-5
size: .
V: TRBV28
CDR3: CASSLRGLDQPQHF

J: TRBJ2-5
size: once
V: TRBV5-4
CDR3: CASSLDRTELYQETQYF

J: TRBJ1-2
size: .
V: TRBV4-2
CDR3: CASSPQEGWHGYTF

J: TRBJ1-2
size: .
V: TRBV28
CDR3: CASSSGTANYGYTF

J: TRBJ1-6
size: few
V: TRBV7-3
CDR3: CASSPTGPGDSPLHF

J: TRBJ2-1
size: once
V: TRBV19
CDR3: CASSIREFYEQFF

J: TRBJ2-7
size: .
V: TRBV27
CDR3: CASSLWAGGEYEQYF

J: TRBJ2-7
size: .
V: TRBV27
CDR3: CASSYSLRGSEQYF

J: TRBJ2-2
size: .
V: TRBV4-3
CDR3: CASSQDWTSGRNTGELFF

J: TRBJ1-2
size: .
V: TRBV4-3
CDR3: CASSQGVTGTGYGYTF

J: TRBJ1-3
size: .
V: TRBV9
CDR3: CASSSWREPGNTIYF

J: TRBJ2-1
size: .
V: TRBV7-3
CDR3: CASSLGGKAGYNEQFF

J: TRBJ1-6
size: .
V: TRBV6-1
CDR3: CASSTRGGLSSPLHF

J: TRBJ1-4
size: once
V: TRBV6-5
CDR3: CASSYAATNEKLFF

J: TRBJ2-2
size: .
V: TRBV7-3
CDR3: CASSPEGLNTGELFF

J: TRBJ2-5
size: .
V: TRBV4-1
CDR3: CASSQFMAEETQYF

J: TRBJ1-3
size: .
V: TRBV4-3
CDR3: CASSQVFGSGNTIYF

J: TRBJ2-1
size: once
V: TRBV29-1
CDR3: CSVEDPLAGARDEQFF

J: TRBJ2-7
size: .
V: TRBV27
CDR3: CASSYRRTYEQYF

J: TRBJ2-7
size: few
V: TRBV6-6
CDR3: CASSYRPGLYEQYF

J: TRBJ2-5
size: .
V: TRBV5-3
CDR3: CAASRSKTGGGGQETQYF

J: TRBJ2-7
size: .
V: TRBV5-1
CDR3: CASSLGPPGTTYEQYF

J: TRBJ2-7
size: .
V: TRBV19
CDR3: CASATGDSYEQYF

J: TRBJ2-7
size: .
V: TRBV19
CDR3: CASSISPGASYEQYF

J: TRBJ1-2
size: .
V: TRBV28
CDR3: CASLGQGYYGYTF

J: TRBJ2-7
size: .
V: TRBV4-2
CDR3: CASSQGGVYEQYF

J: TRBJ2-1
size: .
V: TRBV25-1
CDR3: CASSEWTGVSYNEQFF

J: TRBJ1-6
size: .
V: TRBV30
CDR3: CAWTVSSPLHF

J: TRBJ2-7
size: .
V: TRBV9
CDR3: CASSVGADYEQYF

J: TRBJ1-1
size: .
V: TRBV27
CDR3: CASSETTPVDTEAFF

J: TRBJ1-1
size: .
V: TRBV9
CDR3: CASSPNGGLDTEAFF

J: TRBJ1-4
size: .
V: TRBV4-3
CDR3: CASSQQHPTNEKLFF

J: TRBJ2-5
size: .
V: TRBV11-2
CDR3: CASSSLAEGSEETQYF

J: TRBJ2-1
size: .
V: TRBV13
CDR3: CASSLTTSGRSMNEQFF

J: TRBJ1-1
size: once
V: TRBV11-2
CDR3: CASSFHHMTEAFF

J: TRBJ1-1
size: .
V: TRBV19
CDR3: CATNSGGNTEAFF

J: TRBJ1-3
size: .
V: TRBV5-4
CDR3: CASSFGQGEGNTIYF

J: TRBJ2-7
size: once
V: TRBV7-3
CDR3: CASSHGGGDEQYF

J: TRBJ1-4
size: few
V: TRBV7-9
CDR3: CASSLRGTHEKLFF

J: TRBJ2-4
size: .
V: TRBV12-1
CDR3: CASSSRDRDSAKNIQYF

J: TRBJ2-7
size: .
V: TRBV4-1
CDR3: CASSQTLSPGTGRYEQYF